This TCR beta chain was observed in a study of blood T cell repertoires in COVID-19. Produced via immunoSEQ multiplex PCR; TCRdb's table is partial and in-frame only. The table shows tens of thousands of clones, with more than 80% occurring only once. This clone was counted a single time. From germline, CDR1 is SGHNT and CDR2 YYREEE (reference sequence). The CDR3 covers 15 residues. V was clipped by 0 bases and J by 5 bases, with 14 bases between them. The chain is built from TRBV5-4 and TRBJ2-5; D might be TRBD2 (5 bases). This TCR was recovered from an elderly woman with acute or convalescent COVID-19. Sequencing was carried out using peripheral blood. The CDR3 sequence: CASSLGTGTGETQYF. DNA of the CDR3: TGTGCCAGCAGCTTGGGGACCGGAACGGGGGAGACCCAGTACTTC.